The 6 T cell receptor beta chains below all came from one sample that was sequenced in a study of identifying expanded T cells in peripheral blood. Assay: immunoSEQ multiplex PCR; the TCRdb copy retains only in-frame clones and omits some. The data contain 100,000 to 150,000 clones, 86% of them seen just once; the ten biggest clones take up approximately 8.9%. Sequencing was done on a sample of blood. All receptors come from a person aged 18-69 years in good health.

This clone was counted a single time. The rearrangement uses TRBV28 and TRBJ2-7; D gene unclear. This CDR3 has 10 amino acids. The germline V gene has CDR1 MDHEN and CDR2 SYDVKM. V lost 5 bases, J lost 2 bases, and 1 base lay in between. The CDR3 loop reads CASSTYEQYF. The CDR3 coding sequence is TGTGCCAGCAGTACCTACGAGCAGTACTTC. Full variable domain (rest looked up from reference TRBV28 and TRBJ2-7): DVKVTQSSRYLVKRTGEKVFLECVQDMDHENMFWYRQDPGLGLRLIYFSYDVKMKEKGDIPEGYSVSREKKERFSLILESASTNQTSMYLCASSTYEQYFGPGTRLTVT.

This clone appeared a few times. The rearrangement joins TRBV7-7 to TRBJ2-2; D is possibly TRBD1 or TRBD2 (7 bases each). Trimming removed 4 bases from V and 5 bases from J, with 17 bases in between. This CDR3 region has 16 residues. Germline V gives CDR1 SSHAT, CDR2 FNYEAQ (reference sequence). DNA for the CDR3: TGTGCCAGCAGCTGGAGTGGAGCGGGACAGACCGGGGAGCTGTTTTTT. Its translation is CASSWSGAGQTGELFF. Full variable domain (remainder filled in from reference TRBV7-7 and TRBJ2-2): GAGVSQSPRYKVTKRGQDVTLRCDPISSHATLYWYQQALGQGPEFLTYFNYEAQPDKSGLPSDRFSAERPEGSISTLTIQRTEQRDSAMYRCASSWSGAGQTGELFFGEGSRLTVL.

This rearrangement joins TRBV10-2 to TRBJ2-3; 11 positions agree with TRBD2. The CDR3 contains 14 residues. The junction had 2 bases not matched to a gene; V was cut back by 4 bases and J by 5 bases. CDR1 is WSHSY and CDR2 is SAAADI in the germline V gene. The CDR3: CASSGLAGGDTQYF. The CDR3 region has the DNA TGCGCCAGCAGTGGGCTAGCGGGAGGAGATACGCAGTATTTT.

V usage is TRBV11-2 and J usage is TRBJ2-7, with 12 bases matching TRBD1. CDR1 and CDR2 (germline): SGHAT, FQNNGV. This CDR3 spans 15 amino acids. J gave up 5 bases and V 5 bases, and 7 bases lay outside the gene matches. CDR3 protein: CASSILGTGGNEQYF. CDR3 bases: TGTGCCAGCAGCATCCTCGGGACAGGGGGCAACGAGCAGTACTTC.

The rearrangement joins TRBV16 to TRBJ1-1; no firm D call. CDR3 length: 15 residues. Trimming stripped 0 bases from V and 1 base from J, with 9 bases between. CDR1 and CDR2 (germline): KGHSY, FQNENV. The CDR3 bases are TGTGCCAGCAGCCAATCCGTACCCTCGAACACTGAAGCTTTCTTT. It is translated as CASSQSVPSNTEAFF.

The rearrangement joins TRBV28 to TRBJ2-7, with D hard to call. Between the trimmed V and J ends, which lost 1 base and 3 bases, there was a span of 4 bases. Germline CDR1 is MDHEN and CDR2 is SYDVKM. The CDR3 extends over 12 amino acids. This CDR3 is CASSLSFYEQYF. In nucleotides, the CDR3 is TGTGCCAGCAGTTTATCCTTCTACGAGCAGTACTTC.